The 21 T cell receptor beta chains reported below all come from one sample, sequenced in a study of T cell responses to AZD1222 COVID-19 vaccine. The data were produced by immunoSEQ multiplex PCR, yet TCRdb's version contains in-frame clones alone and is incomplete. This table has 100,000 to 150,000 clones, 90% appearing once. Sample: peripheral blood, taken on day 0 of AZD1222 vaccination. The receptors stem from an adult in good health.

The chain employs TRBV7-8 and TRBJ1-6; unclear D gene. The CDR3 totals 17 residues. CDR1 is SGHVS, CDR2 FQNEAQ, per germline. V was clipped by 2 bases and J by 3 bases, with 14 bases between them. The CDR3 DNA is TGTGCCAGCAGCTTACCCGTCTCCCCCTTCTATAATTCACCCCTCCACTTT. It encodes CASSLPVSPFYNSPLHF.

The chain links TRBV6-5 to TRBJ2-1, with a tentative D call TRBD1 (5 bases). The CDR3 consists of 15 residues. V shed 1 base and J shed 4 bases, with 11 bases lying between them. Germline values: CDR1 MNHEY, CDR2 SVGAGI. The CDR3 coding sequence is TGTGCCAGCAGTTACTTACCCTACAGGTACAATGAGCAGTTCTTC. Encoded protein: CASSYLPYRYNEQFF.

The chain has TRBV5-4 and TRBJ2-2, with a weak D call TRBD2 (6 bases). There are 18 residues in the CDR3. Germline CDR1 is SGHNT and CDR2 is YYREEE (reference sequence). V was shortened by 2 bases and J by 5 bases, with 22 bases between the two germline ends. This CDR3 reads CASSFGIGGRGLTGELFF. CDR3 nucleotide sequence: TGTGCCAGCAGCTTCGGGATAGGAGGGCGCGGGCTGACCGGGGAGCTGTTTTTT. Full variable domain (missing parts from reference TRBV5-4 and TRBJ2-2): ETGVTQSPTHLIKTRGQQVTLRCSSQSGHNTVSWYQQALGQGPQFIFQYYREEENGRGNFPPRFSGLQFPNYSSELNVNALELDDSALYLCASSFGIGGRGLTGELFFGEGSRLTVL.

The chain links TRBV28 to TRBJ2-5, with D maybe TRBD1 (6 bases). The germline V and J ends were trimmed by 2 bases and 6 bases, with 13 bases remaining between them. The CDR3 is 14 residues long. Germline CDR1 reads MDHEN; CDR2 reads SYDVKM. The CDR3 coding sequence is TGTGCCAGCAGTTTAGTGGACAGAGGAAAGACCCAGTACTTC. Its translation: CASSLVDRGKTQYF. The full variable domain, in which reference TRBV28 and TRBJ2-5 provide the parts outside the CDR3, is DVKVTQSSRYLVKRTGEKVFLECVQDMDHENMFWYRQDPGLGLRLIYFSYDVKMKEKGDIPEGYSVSREKKERFSLILESASTNQTSMYLCASSLVDRGKTQYFGPGTRLLVL.

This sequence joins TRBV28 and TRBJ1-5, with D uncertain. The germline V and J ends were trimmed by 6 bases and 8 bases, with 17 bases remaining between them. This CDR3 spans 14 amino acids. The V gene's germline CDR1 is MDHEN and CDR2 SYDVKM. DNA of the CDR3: TGTGCCAGCAGCTTGATAGTGGAAATAAAGCCCCAGCATTTT. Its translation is CASSLIVEIKPQHF.

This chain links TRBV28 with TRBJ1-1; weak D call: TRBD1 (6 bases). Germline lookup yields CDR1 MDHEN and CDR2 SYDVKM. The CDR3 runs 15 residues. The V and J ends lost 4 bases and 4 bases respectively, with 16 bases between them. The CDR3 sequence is CASSSRRGLRTEAFF. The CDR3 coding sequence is TGTGCCAGCAGTTCACGACGGGGGCTGCGCACTGAAGCTTTCTTT.

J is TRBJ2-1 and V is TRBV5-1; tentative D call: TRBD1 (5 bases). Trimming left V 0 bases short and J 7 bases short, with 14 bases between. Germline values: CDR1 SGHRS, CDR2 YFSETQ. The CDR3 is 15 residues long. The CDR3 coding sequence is TGCGCCAGCAGCTTGGCTGCAGGGAATGAAAATGAGCAGTTCTTC. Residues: CASSLAAGNENEQFF. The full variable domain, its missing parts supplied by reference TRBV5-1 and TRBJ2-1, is KAGVTQTPRYLIKTRGQQVTLSCSPISGHRSVSWYQQTPGQGLQFLFEYFSETQRNKGNFPGRFSGRQFSNSRSEMNVSTLELGDSALYLCASSLAAGNENEQFFGPGTRLTVL.

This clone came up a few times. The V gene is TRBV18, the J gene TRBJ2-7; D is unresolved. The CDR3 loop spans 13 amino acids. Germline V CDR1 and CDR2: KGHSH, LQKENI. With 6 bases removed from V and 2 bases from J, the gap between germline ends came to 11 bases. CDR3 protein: CASSDMGTYEQYF. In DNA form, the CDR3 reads TGTGCCAGCTCCGACATGGGCACCTACGAGCAGTACTTC.

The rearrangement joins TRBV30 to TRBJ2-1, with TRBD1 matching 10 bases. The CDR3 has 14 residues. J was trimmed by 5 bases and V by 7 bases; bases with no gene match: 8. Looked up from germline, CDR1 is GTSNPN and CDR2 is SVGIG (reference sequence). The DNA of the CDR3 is TGTGCCTCCCGACAGGGGGCTACCAACAATGAGCAGTTCTTC. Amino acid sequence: CASRQGATNNEQFF. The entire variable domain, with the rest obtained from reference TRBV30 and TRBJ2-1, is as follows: SQTIHQWPATLVQPVGSPLSLECTVEGTSNPNLYWYRQAAGRGLQLLFYSVGIGQISSEVPQNLSASRPQDRQFILSSKKLLLSDSGFYLCASRQGATNNEQFFGPGTRLTVL.

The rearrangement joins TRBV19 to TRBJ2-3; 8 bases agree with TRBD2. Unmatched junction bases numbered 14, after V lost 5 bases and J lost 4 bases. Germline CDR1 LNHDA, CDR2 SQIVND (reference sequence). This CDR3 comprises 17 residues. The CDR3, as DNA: TGTGCCAGTAGTTTAATGCCCGGGACTAGGGGCCCAGATACGCAGTATTTT. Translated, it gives CASSLMPGTRGPDTQYF.

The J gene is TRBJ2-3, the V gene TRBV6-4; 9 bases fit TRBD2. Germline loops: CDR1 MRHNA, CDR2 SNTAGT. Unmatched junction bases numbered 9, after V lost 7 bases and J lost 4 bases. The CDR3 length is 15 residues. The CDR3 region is CASIAASGIPDTQYF. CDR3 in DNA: TGTGCCAGCATCGCCGCTAGCGGGATCCCAGATACGCAGTATTTT.

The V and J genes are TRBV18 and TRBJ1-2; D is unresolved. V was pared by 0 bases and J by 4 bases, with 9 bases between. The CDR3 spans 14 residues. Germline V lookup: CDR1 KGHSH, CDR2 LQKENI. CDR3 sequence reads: CASSPPGGTYGYTF. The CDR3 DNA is TGTGCCAGCTCACCACCGGGAGGCACCTATGGCTACACCTTC. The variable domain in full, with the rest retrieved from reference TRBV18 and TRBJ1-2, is NAGVMQNPRHLVRRRGQEARLRCSPMKGHSHVYWYRQLPEEGLKFMVYLQKENIIDESGMPKERFSAEFPKEGPSILRIQQVVRGDSAAYFCASSPPGGTYGYTFGSGTRLTVV.

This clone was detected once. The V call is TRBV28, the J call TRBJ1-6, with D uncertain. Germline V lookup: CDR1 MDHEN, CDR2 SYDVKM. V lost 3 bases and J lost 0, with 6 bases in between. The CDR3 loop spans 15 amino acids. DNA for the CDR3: TGTGCCAGCAGTTTCGGGAGCTCCTATAATTCACCCCTCCACTTT. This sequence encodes CASSFGSSYNSPLHF.

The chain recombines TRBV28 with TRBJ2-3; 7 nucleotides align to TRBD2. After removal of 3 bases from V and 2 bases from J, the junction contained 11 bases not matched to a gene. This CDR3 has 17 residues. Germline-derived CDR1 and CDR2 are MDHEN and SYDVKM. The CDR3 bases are TGTGCCAGCAGTTTCCCGACCGGGACTACCGACACAGATACGCAGTATTTT. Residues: CASSFPTGTTDTDTQYF. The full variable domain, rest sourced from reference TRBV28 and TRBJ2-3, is DVKVTQSSRYLVKRTGEKVFLECVQDMDHENMFWYRQDPGLGLRLIYFSYDVKMKEKGDIPEGYSVSREKKERFSLILESASTNQTSMYLCASSFPTGTTDTDTQYFGPGTRLTVL.

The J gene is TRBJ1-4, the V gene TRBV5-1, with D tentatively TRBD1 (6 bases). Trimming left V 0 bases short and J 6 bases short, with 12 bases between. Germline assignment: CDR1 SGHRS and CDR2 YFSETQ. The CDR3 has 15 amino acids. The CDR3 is CASSLDPGADEKLFF. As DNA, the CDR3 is TGCGCCAGCAGCTTGGACCCAGGGGCGGATGAAAAACTGTTTTTT.

The DNA for the CDR3 is TGTGCCAGCAGCTCCCGGGACAGGGGACCGGAGACCCAGTACTTC. Protein product: CASSSRDRGPETQYF. This sequence joins TRBV13 and TRBJ2-5; 10 nucleotides align to TRBD1. The germline V gene has CDR1 PRHDT and CDR2 FYEKMQ (reference sequence). The CDR3 contains 15 residues. Trimming removed 4 bases from V and 5 bases from J; junction bases left unmatched: 7.

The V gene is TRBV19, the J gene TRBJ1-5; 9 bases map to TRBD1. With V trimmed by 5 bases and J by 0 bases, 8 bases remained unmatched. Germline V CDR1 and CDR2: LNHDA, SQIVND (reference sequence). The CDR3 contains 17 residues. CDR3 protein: CASSPRTGVYSNQPQHF. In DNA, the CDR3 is TGTGCCAGTAGTCCGCGGACAGGGGTTTATAGCAATCAGCCCCAGCATTTT.

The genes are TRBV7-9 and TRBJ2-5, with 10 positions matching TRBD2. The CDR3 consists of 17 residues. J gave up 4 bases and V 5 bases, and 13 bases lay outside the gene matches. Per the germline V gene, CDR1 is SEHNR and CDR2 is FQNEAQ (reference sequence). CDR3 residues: CASSPRISGRAGETQYF. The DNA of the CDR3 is TGTGCCAGCAGCCCCCGGATAAGCGGGAGGGCCGGAGAGACCCAGTACTTC. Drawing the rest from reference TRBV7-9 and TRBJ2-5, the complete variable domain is DTGVSQNPRHKITKRGQNVTFRCDPISEHNRLYWYRQTLGQGPEFLTYFQNEAQLEKSRLLSDRFSAERPKGSFSTLEIQRTEQGDSAMYLCASSPRISGRAGETQYFGPGTRLLVL.

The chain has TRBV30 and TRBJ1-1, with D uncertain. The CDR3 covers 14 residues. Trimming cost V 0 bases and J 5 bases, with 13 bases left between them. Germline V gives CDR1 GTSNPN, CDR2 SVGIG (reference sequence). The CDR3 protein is CAWSVRETGTEAFF. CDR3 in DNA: TGTGCCTGGAGTGTACGGGAGACGGGGACTGAAGCTTTCTTT.

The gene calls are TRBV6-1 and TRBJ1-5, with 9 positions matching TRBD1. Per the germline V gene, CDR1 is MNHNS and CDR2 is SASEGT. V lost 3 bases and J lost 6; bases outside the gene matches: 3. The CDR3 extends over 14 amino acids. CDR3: CASSDTGGPQPQHF. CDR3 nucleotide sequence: TGTGCCAGCAGTGATACAGGGGGCCCTCAGCCCCAGCATTTT.

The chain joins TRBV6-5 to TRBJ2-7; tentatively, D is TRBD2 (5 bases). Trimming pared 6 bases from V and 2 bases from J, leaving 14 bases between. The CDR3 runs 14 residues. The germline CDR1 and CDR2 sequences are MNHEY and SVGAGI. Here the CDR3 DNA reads TGTGCCAGCAGAGCCGGGATTGGAGCCTACGAGCAGTACTTC. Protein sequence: CASRAGIGAYEQYF.